This T cell receptor (beta chain) was identified in a study of T cells in Graves' hyperthyroidism and ophthalmopathy. Germline CDR1 reads SGHDN; CDR2 reads FVKESK. V lost 0 bases, J lost 4 bases, and 10 bases lay in between. The CDR3 length is 14 residues. There are a few counts of this clonotype. No antigen is known for it. Findings and caveats of the study: The model identified upcoming ophthalmopathy a median about six months ahead of onset. Most expanded thyroid clonotypes above 0.001 also appeared in blood.

The investigators amplified TCR beta CDR3 regions from RNA transcripts. The HTBI primer set drove a first-round RT-PCR of the TCR CDR3. TCRdb processed the multiplex PCR reads anew with MiXCR; each CDR3 protein has one entry. The profile covers about 380,000 distinct CDR3 sequences, with around 20% appearing a single time and 40% taken by the ten largest. Approximately 10 ml of fresh peripheral blood supplied the PBMCs. The sample consisted of blood. J is TRBJ2-7 and V is TRBV14; the D is unclear. The receptor comes from a man aged 18 to 30 with Graves' ophthalmopathy. The CDR3 sequence: CASSQDLTSYEQYF. The CDR3 bases are TGTGCCAGCAGCCAAGATTTAACCTCATACGAGCAGTACTTC.